Detailed here is one T cell receptor beta chain. The antigen is unknown. These data originate in a study of identical twins. This CDR3 contains 15 residues. The germline gives CDR1 SGHRS, CDR2 YFSETQ. Trimming cost V 0 bases and J 6 bases; bases outside gene matches: 5. TCRdb ran MiXCR on the 5' RACE reads and lists one entry per CDR3 protein. In the table there are under 250,000 distinct CDR3 sequences, about 7.5% of which are singletons. Study-level findings and limits: Some out-of-frame alpha sequences were shared by twins, and these showed excess low generation probability.

Another study also made use of these data, one on yellow fever vaccine responses in identical twins.

This clonotype was sampled from a young woman in good health. Specimen: memory (CD45RO+) T cells sorted from blood. This chain connects TRBV5-1 to TRBJ2-2; 7 nucleotides agree with TRBD2. CDR3 amino acids: CASSLARRGAGELFF. The CDR3 nucleotides are TGCGCCAGCAGCTTGGCCCGACGGGGGGCCGGGGAGCTGTTTTTT.